The rows below give T cell receptor beta chains drawn from one sample of a study of T cells in localized non-small cell lung cancer. Method: immunoSEQ multiplex PCR; TCRdb's copy keeps in-frame clones and lacks some. The data contain 20,000 to 25,000 clones, 89% of them seen just once; the ten biggest clones take up over 20%. Sequenced material: peripheral blood, taken before any cancer treatment. The receptors stem from a man aged 35 to 69 with stage I squamous cell lung carcinoma. Each CDR3 is given with its conserved first and last residue. Fields, in order: clone size, V gene, CDR3 length, D gene, J gene, CDR3 DNA, CDR3 protein. The D gene is left open where the match is weak. Only part of the rows carry a size: once, few, many, or a class if the clone is expanded.

.	TRBV30	13	TRBD1	TRBJ1-1	TGTGCCTGGAGCCGACAGGGGGACACTGAAGCTTTCTTT	CAWSRQGDTEAFF
.	TRBV11-2	16	TRBD2	TRBJ2-2	TGTGCCAGCAGCCCAGGACTAGCGGGAGACACCGGGGAGCTGTTTTTT	CASSPGLAGDTGELFF
.	TRBV29-1	12	TRBD1	TRBJ2-4	TGCAGCGTGGGACAGCCCGGAAACATTCAGTACTTC	CSVGQPGNIQYF
few	TRBV6-1	14	.	TRBJ2-1	TGTGCCAGCAGTGAAGTTAGCTCCTACAATGAGCAGTTCTTC	CASSEVSSYNEQFF
.	TRBV6-5	13	.	TRBJ2-3	TGTGCCAGCAGAAGAGAAAGCACAGATACGCAGTATTTT	CASRRESTDTQYF
.	TRBV19	15	.	TRBJ1-5	TGTGCCAGTAGCCGTCCGGACCTTAGCAATCAGCCCCAGCATTTT	CASSRPDLSNQPQHF
.	TRBV20-1	11	.	TRBJ1-1	TGCAGTGCTAGCAGCTACACTGAAGCTTTCTTT	CSASSYTEAFF
.	TRBV7-9	13	.	TRBJ1-1	TGTGCCAGCAGCTTTGACGTGGGAACTGAAGCTTTCTTT	CASSFDVGTEAFF
.	TRBV4-2	16	.	TRBJ1-5	TGTGCCAGCAGCCCGTCTCGACAGGATAGCAATCAGCCCCAGCATTTT	CASSPSRQDSNQPQHF
.	TRBV10-3	16	TRBD1	TRBJ1-2	TGTGCCATCAGCCCGACAGGGGGAACAGCTAACTATGGCTACACCTTC	CAISPTGGTANYGYTF
once	TRBV28	14	.	TRBJ2-5	TGTGCCTGCACCCAGGAAAGCCTACTGGAGACCCAGTACTTC	CACTQESLLETQYF
.	TRBV5-5	11	.	TRBJ2-3	TGTGCCAGCAGCCGGGAAGATACGCAGTATTTT	CASSREDTQYF
once	TRBV5-1	15	TRBD1	TRBJ2-1	TGCGCCAGCAGCGGGGGACAGGGGAGCTACAATGAGCAGTTCTTC	CASSGGQGSYNEQFF
.	TRBV7-3	15	.	TRBJ2-7	TGTGCCAGCAGTCTAAGACAGGAGCCGGCTCGGGAGCAGTACTTC	CASSLRQEPAREQYF
once	TRBV7-8	18	TRBD1	TRBJ2-2	TGTGCCAGCAGCTTAAGGATTCGGAGACAGGGGATAGACGGGGAGCTGTTTTTT	CASSLRIRRQGIDGELFF
.	TRBV20-1	10	TRBD1	TRBJ1-1	TGCAGTGCTAAGGACAGGGAAGCTTTCTTT	CSAKDREAFF
once	TRBV4-3	16	.	TRBJ1-2	TGCGCCAGCAGCCCAAACCGGGACACTCGATTTTATGGCTACACCTTC	CASSPNRDTRFYGYTF
.	TRBV7-9	11	.	TRBJ2-7	TGTGCCAGCAGCTCCACCTACGAGCAGTACTTC	CASSSTYEQYF
.	TRBV6-5	14	.	TRBJ2-3	TGTGCCAGCAGCCCCCGTCGGACCACAGATACGCAGTATTTT	CASSPRRTTDTQYF
.	TRBV6-5	14	TRBD1	TRBJ2-7	TGTGCCAGCAGTTACTCGGACAGGGCCTACGAGCAGTACTTC	CASSYSDRAYEQYF
.	TRBV4-1	15	.	TRBJ2-7	TGCGCCAGCAGCCAGGAGGGTTCAAGTTACTACGAGCAGTACTTC	CASSQEGSSYYEQYF
.	TRBV5-4	13	.	TRBJ2-5	TGTGCCAGCAGCCCATTAGATCCAGAGACCCAGTACTTC	CASSPLDPETQYF
few	TRBV15	15	.	TRBJ1-1	TGTGCCACCAGCAGACCCACCACAAGGAACACTGAAGCTTTCTTT	CATSRPTTRNTEAFF
.	TRBV28	15	TRBD1	TRBJ1-2	TGTGCCAGCAGTTCAGGGACAGGGCGGCTCTATGGCTACACCTTC	CASSSGTGRLYGYTF